Shown below are 30 T cell receptor beta chains from a single sample sequenced in a study of blood T cell repertoires in COVID-19. Generated by immunoSEQ multiplex PCR, the TCRdb table keeps only in-frame clones and is missing some. The sample includes about 370,000 clones, 75% to 90% of them seen just once. Sequenced input: PBMCs or T cells enriched from blood (not recorded which). The receptors here all came from a man aged 18 to 30 who had recovered from COVID-19.

The chain recombines TRBV20-1 with TRBJ2-7, with 7 bases that match TRBD2. The CDR3 extends over 14 amino acids. The J segment lost 1 base and the V segment lost 6 bases, leaving 9 bases of the junction unmatched. The V gene's germline CDR1 is DFQATT and CDR2 SNEGSKA (reference sequence). CDR3 nucleotide sequence: TGCAGTGCCAGTACGGGGGGACCGTCCTACGAGCAGTACTTC. It codes for CSASTGGPSYEQYF.

V is TRBV5-1 and J is TRBJ1-1, with D perhaps TRBD1 (5 bases). Germline V lookup: CDR1 SGHRS, CDR2 YFSETQ. The CDR3 has 14 amino acids. The V gene lost 1 base and the J gene lost 5 bases, with 12 bases spanning the gap. In DNA, the CDR3 is TGCGCCAGCAGCTTGAGGGGAGGGAAGACTGAAGCTTTCTTT. This sequence encodes CASSLRGGKTEAFF.

The CDR3: CASSAADTQYF. The CDR3 region has the DNA TGTGCCAGCAGCGCCGCAGATACGCAGTATTTT. The V call is TRBV9, the J call TRBJ2-3; no clear D gene. V lost 3 bases and J lost 4, with 3 bases in between. The CDR3 consists of 11 residues. The germline V gene encodes CDR1 SGDLS and CDR2 YYNGEE.

This chain joins TRBV2 and TRBJ1-1; 8 bases are a match to TRBD1. V trimming: 2 bases; J trimming: 8 bases; junction bases outside the gene matches: 4. The CDR3 has 13 residues. CDR1 is SNHLY, CDR2 FYNNEI, per germline. CDR3 protein: CASSESRTGEAFF. The CDR3 region has the DNA TGTGCCAGCAGTGAAAGTAGGACAGGGGAAGCTTTCTTT.

The genes are TRBV19 and TRBJ1-3; D gene ambiguous. V lost 4 bases and J 0 bases, leaving 7 bases between the germline ends. The CDR3 length is 14 residues. Per the germline V gene, CDR1 is LNHDA and CDR2 is SQIVND (reference sequence). CDR3 nucleotide sequence: TGTGCCAGTAGTACCGGGGACTCTGGAAACACCATATATTTT. This sequence encodes CASSTGDSGNTIYF.

J is TRBJ2-2 and V is TRBV7-2; weak D call: TRBD2 (5 bases). Trimming shortened V by 5 bases and J by 4 bases, and 11 bases separated the two germline ends. This CDR3 comprises 14 residues. Germline CDR1 is SGHTA and CDR2 is FQGNSA. The CDR3: CASSPVRGTGELFF. The CDR3 nucleotides read TGTGCCAGCAGCCCAGTACGGGGCACCGGGGAGCTGTTTTTT. The full variable domain, rest sourced from reference TRBV7-2 and TRBJ2-2, is GAGVSQSPSNKVTEKGKDVELRCDPISGHTALYWYRQSLGQGLEFLIYFQGNSAPDKSGLPSDRFSAERTGGSVSTLTIQRTQQEDSAVYLCASSPVRGTGELFFGEGSRLTVL.

The CDR3 sequence is CASKPYGYTF. The CDR3 nucleotides read TGTGCCAGCAAGCCCTATGGCTACACCTTC. The rearrangement uses TRBV2 and TRBJ1-2, with D unresolved. Trimming removed 7 bases at V and 4 bases at J, with 4 bases between. CDR1 is SNHLY, CDR2 FYNNEI, per germline. CDR3 length: 10 amino acids.

Only a few counts were recorded for this clone. The CDR3 spells CASSKGQGDDQETQYF. CDR3 sequence (DNA): TGTGCCAGCAGCAAAGGACAGGGAGACGACCAAGAGACCCAGTACTTC. The chain joins TRBV21-1 to TRBJ2-5; TRBD1, the table's D call, was not compared with the DNA. TRBV21-1 is described as a pseudogene. This CDR3 has 16 residues.

The genes are TRBV7-2 and TRBJ1-1; 7 bases agree with TRBD1. CDR1 and CDR2 from the germline V gene are SGHTA and FQGNSA. This CDR3 comprises 14 residues. The J segment lost 5 bases and the V segment lost 6 bases, leaving 9 bases of the junction unmatched. CDR3 sequence (DNA): TGTGCCAGCAGGGTCCAGGGGGTAGGGACTGAAGCTTTCTTT. Translated, it gives CASRVQGVGTEAFF.

This chain joins TRBV5-8 and TRBJ1-4; D call uncertain. Germline CDR1 SGHTS, CDR2 YDEGEE. Deletions cut 4 bases from V and 4 bases from J, with 14 bases between. The CDR3 totals 15 residues. For the CDR3, the DNA is TGTGCCAGCAGCCCCGCACAGATCTTTAATGAAAAACTGTTTTTT. Translation: CASSPAQIFNEKLFF.

V gene TRBV9 combines with J gene TRBJ2-5; 12 bases match TRBD2. The V gene's germline CDR1 is SGDLS and CDR2 YYNGEE. The V and J ends lost 2 bases and 5 bases, in that order; junction bases with no gene match: 7. There are 16 residues in the CDR3. The CDR3 bases are TGTGCCAGCAGCGTTCTAGCGGGGGGGCCGATGGAGACCCAGTACTTC. The encoded protein is CASSVLAGGPMETQYF.

The rearrangement links TRBV14 to TRBJ1-1; D is unresolved. In germline, CDR1 is SGHDN, CDR2 FVKESK. V lost 4 bases, J lost 1 base, and 10 bases lay in between. The CDR3 spans 14 residues. CDR3 DNA sequence: TGTGCCAGCAGCCCGTATGGCAAGAACACTGAAGCTTTCTTT. Translation gives CASSPYGKNTEAFF.

The chain couples TRBV9 to TRBJ1-2; D not resolved. The CDR3 has 18 amino acids. Germline lookup yields CDR1 SGDLS and CDR2 YYNGEE. Trimming shortened V by 4 bases and J by 0 bases, and 22 bases separated the two germline ends. The CDR3 region has the DNA TGTGCCAGCAGCACTAACCCAGAGACCGAAGACCCTAACTATGGCTACACCTTC. Amino acids: CASSTNPETEDPNYGYTF. The whole variable domain, filled in from reference TRBV9 and TRBJ1-2, reads DSGVTQTPKHLITATGQRVTLRCSPRSGDLSVYWYQQSLDQGLQFLIQYYNGEERAKGNILERFSAQQFPDLHSELNLSSLELGDSALYFCASSTNPETEDPNYGYTFGSGTRLTVV.

The CDR3 spells CASSESPCGRGRNEQFF. CDR3 sequence (DNA): TGCGCCAGCAGTGAGTCCCCTTGCGGGAGAGGTAGGAATGAGCAGTTCTTC. J is TRBJ2-1 and V is TRBV10-1; 7 positions match TRBD2. Germline-derived CDR1 and CDR2 are WNHNN and SYGVQD (reference sequence). V dropped 0 bases and J dropped 7; count of bases not matched to a gene: 12. The CDR3 covers 17 residues.

This sequence joins TRBV20-1 and TRBJ2-1; D is ambiguous. Germline CDR1 is DFQATT and CDR2 is SNEGSKA (reference sequence). Trimming took 3 bases from V and 6 from J, leaving 12 bases between them. The CDR3 extends over 13 amino acids. The CDR3 reads CSASRRSGNEQFF. DNA for the CDR3: TGCAGTGCTAGTAGGCGATCAGGCAATGAGCAGTTCTTC.

This CDR3 reads CASSPLAGRNYGYTF. CDR3 DNA sequence: TGTGCCAGCAGCCCCCTGGCGGGGCGGAACTATGGCTACACCTTC. The rearrangement links TRBV7-2 to TRBJ1-2; TRBD1 is a possible D gene (5 bases). Germline assignment: CDR1 SGHTA and CDR2 FQGNSA. V lost 5 bases and J lost 2, with 15 bases in between. The CDR3 has 15 residues.

This chain uses TRBV6-5 with TRBJ2-2, with a tentative D call TRBD2 (5 bases). The V gene's germline CDR1 is MNHEY and CDR2 SVGAGI. This CDR3 has 11 amino acids. The V end was cut by 8 bases, the J end by 7 bases, with 8 bases between. In nucleotides, the CDR3 is TGTGCCAGCTTGGAGGACGGGGAGCTGTTTTTT. Translated: CASLEDGELFF.

The rearrangement joins TRBV9 to TRBJ2-7, with 10 bases aligning to TRBD1. Germline V gene lookup returns CDR1 SGDLS and CDR2 YYNGEE. V shed 5 bases and J 5 bases; nucleotides not matched to a gene: 7. CDR3 size: 14 residues. DNA for the CDR3: TGTGCCAGCAGTCGACAGGGGGCCTCGGACGAGCAGTACTTC. Protein product: CASSRQGASDEQYF.

This clone appeared once. Here the CDR3 DNA reads TGTGCCAGCAGCGTAGGCGGGAGAAACAATGAGCAGTTCTTC. Translated: CASSVGGRNNEQFF. This chain uses TRBV9 with TRBJ2-1; 7 nucleotides align to TRBD2. V trimming: 0 bases; J trimming: 5 bases; junction bases outside the gene matches: 2. There are 14 residues in the CDR3. The germline V gene has CDR1 SGDLS and CDR2 YYNGEE. The full variable domain, its missing parts supplied by reference TRBV9 and TRBJ2-1, is DSGVTQTPKHLITATGQRVTLRCSPRSGDLSVYWYQQSLDQGLQFLIQYYNGEERAKGNILERFSAQQFPDLHSELNLSSLELGDSALYFCASSVGGRNNEQFFGPGTRLTVL.

Written as DNA, the CDR3 is TGTGCCAGCAGCCTTGGGAGGACAGGGGGGACCGGGGAGCTGTTTTTT. The encoded protein is CASSLGRTGGTGELFF. This chain uses TRBV2 with TRBJ2-2, with 10 bases fitting TRBD1. Germline-derived CDR1 and CDR2 are SNHLY and FYNNEI. V gave up 6 bases and J gave up 5 bases; unmatched junction bases: 9. The CDR3 loop spans 16 amino acids.

This clone showed up just once. The rearrangement links TRBV7-9 to TRBJ2-1; maybe TRBD2 (6 bases). The CDR3 runs 15 residues. The germline V gene has CDR1 SEHNR and CDR2 FQNEAQ (reference sequence). Trimming removed 5 bases at V and 8 bases at J, with 19 bases between. CDR3 protein: CASSLGRGGEDEQFF. CDR3 DNA: TGTGCCAGCAGCCTTGGCCGGGGCGGGGAGGATGAGCAGTTCTTC.

This chain connects TRBV11-2 to TRBJ1-2, with 7 bases aligning to TRBD1. This CDR3 contains 13 residues. Germline CDR1 SGHAT, CDR2 FQNNGV. The trim removed 5 bases at V and 5 bases at J, leaving 5 bases unmatched. The CDR3 here is CASSPGTEYGYTF. In nucleotides, the CDR3 is TGTGCCAGCAGCCCTGGGACAGAGTATGGCTACACCTTC.

The chain has TRBV5-6 and TRBJ1-1; 7 positions match TRBD1. V was pared by 4 bases and J by 6 bases, with 6 bases of the junction left unmatched. The CDR3 contains 13 residues. Germline CDR1 is SGHDT and CDR2 is YYEEEE. CDR3 DNA: TGTGCCAGCAGCCAAGACAGGGCCGCTGAAGCTTTCTTT. Translation: CASSQDRAAEAFF.

The rearrangement links TRBV2 to TRBJ2-7; 8 nucleotides line up with TRBD1. Germline trimming cut 5 bases from V and 0 bases from J; bases unmatched to any gene: 6. The CDR3 loop spans 15 amino acids. Looked up from germline, CDR1 is SNHLY and CDR2 is FYNNEI. CDR3 protein: CASSYRTGTSYEQYF. In DNA form, the CDR3 reads TGTGCCAGCAGTTACCGGACAGGGACCTCCTACGAGCAGTACTTC.

Note on this clone: An end of the junction does not agree with germline; a read error may underlie this. This chain joins TRBV29-1 and TRBJ1-1; the match to TRBD1 covers 8 bases. This CDR3 spans 18 amino acids. Per the germline V gene, CDR1 is SQVTM and CDR2 is ANQGSEA. CDR3 DNA: TGCAGCGTTGAAGGGTTTCGCGTGAAGACCGGGACAGGCAGAACTCTGGTCTTT. Its translation is CSVEGFRVKTGTGRTLVF. Full variable domain (remainder filled in from reference TRBV29-1 and TRBJ1-1): SAVISQKPSRDICQRGTSLTIQCQVDSQVTMMFWYRQQPGQSLTLIATANQGSEATYESGFVIDKFPISRPNLTFSTLTVSNMSPEDSSIYLCSVEGFRVKTGTGRTLVFGQGTRLTVV.

The chain employs TRBV5-8 and TRBJ1-3, with D possibly being TRBD1 (5 bases). The CDR3 is 16 residues long. V was shortened by 0 bases and J by 3 bases, with 13 bases between the two germline ends. The germline V gene has CDR1 SGHTS and CDR2 YDEGEE. The CDR3 region has the DNA TGTGCCAGCAGCTTGGCCGCGACAGCTAATGGAAACACCATATATTTT. Residues: CASSLAATANGNTIYF.

This clone was seen just once. The J gene is TRBJ1-1, the V gene TRBV4-3, with D possibly TRBD1 on 6 matching bases. Germline-derived CDR1 and CDR2 are LGHNA and YSLEER. There are 15 residues in the CDR3. The V and J ends lost 1 base and 1 base respectively, with 10 bases between them. Written as DNA, the CDR3 is TGCGCCAGCAGCCAAGGATACAGGGAGAACACTGAAGCTTTCTTT. Its protein is CASSQGYRENTEAFF.

The gene calls are TRBV18 and TRBJ2-1; maybe TRBD1 (5 bases). The CDR3 sequence is 14 residues long. Deletions cut 4 bases from V and 4 bases from J, with 11 bases between. Germline V gene sequence: CDR1 KGHSH, CDR2 LQKENI. The CDR3 DNA reads as TGTGCCAGCTCACTGACAGACAAGTACAATGAGCAGTTCTTC. Amino acid sequence: CASSLTDKYNEQFF.

The V call is TRBV7-9, the J call TRBJ1-3, with D perhaps TRBD1 (6 bases). The CDR3 extends over 16 amino acids. The germline V gene encodes CDR1 SEHNR and CDR2 FQNEAQ (reference sequence). Between the trimmed V and J ends, which lost 0 bases and 2 bases, there was a span of 11 bases. CDR3 residues: CASSLAQGYTGNTIYF. CDR3 nucleotides: TGTGCCAGCAGCTTAGCGCAGGGGTATACTGGAAACACCATATATTTT.

The chain joins TRBV9 to TRBJ2-3, with 7 bases aligning to TRBD2. Germline V lookup: CDR1 SGDLS, CDR2 YYNGEE. Germline trimming cut 2 bases from V and 5 bases from J; bases unmatched to any gene: 8. CDR3 size: 15 residues. CDR3 sequence (DNA): TGTGCCAGCAGCGTTAAAGCGGGGAGGGAAGATACGCAGTATTTT. Amino acids: CASSVKAGREDTQYF.